The 20 T cell receptor beta chains in this list originate from one sample, sequenced in a study of blood T cell repertoires in COVID-19. Measured with immunoSEQ multiplex PCR; TCRdb has only the in-frame clones, and not every one. The sample lists hundreds of thousands of clones, approximately 91% occurring once. The material sequenced was PBMCs or T cells enriched from blood (not recorded which). These receptors came from a woman aged 25 to 45 who had recovered from COVID-19.

The CDR3 bases are TGTGCCAGCAGCTCGAGACTAGCGGGGGGGCCGTACACCGGGGAGCTGTTTTTT. It codes for CASSSRLAGGPYTGELFF. This rearrangement joins TRBV5-8 to TRBJ2-2, with 14 bases lining up with TRBD2. The CDR3 is 18 amino acids. The germline V gene has CDR1 SGHTS and CDR2 YDEGEE. The junction had 7 bases not matched to a gene; V was cut back by 3 bases and J by 3 bases.

This clone appeared a few times. This chain links TRBV4-1 with TRBJ1-5, with 7 bases matching TRBD1. This CDR3 has 15 residues. Germline assignment: CDR1 MGHRA and CDR2 YSYEKL. The junction had 3 bases not matched to a gene; V was cut back by 0 bases and J by 4 bases. For the CDR3, the DNA is TGCGCCAGCAGCCAAGATGGCAGGGGGAATCAGCCCCAGCATTTT. Encoded protein: CASSQDGRGNQPQHF.

This sequence joins TRBV20-1 and TRBJ1-2; the D gene is possibly TRBD1 (6 bases). The germline V and J ends were trimmed by 5 bases and 8 bases, with 9 bases remaining between them. Germline CDR1 is DFQATT and CDR2 is SNEGSKA (reference sequence). This CDR3 region has 10 residues. CDR3 loop: CSAAQGGYTF. CDR3 bases: TGCAGTGCTGCCCAGGGGGGCTACACCTTC.

The CDR3: CASSLDRGDQPQHF. CDR3 nucleotides: TGTGCCAGCAGCTTAGACAGGGGGGATCAGCCCCAGCATTTT. The V gene is TRBV7-6, the J gene TRBJ1-5; 8 positions agree with TRBD1. CDR3 size: 14 residues. Germline V lookup: CDR1 SGHVS, CDR2 FNYEAQ. The ends lost 1 base at V and 5 bases at J; junction bases unmatched: 1.

V usage is TRBV7-3 and J usage is TRBJ1-1, with TRBD1 matching 7 bases. This CDR3 has 16 residues. Germline V CDR1 and CDR2: SGHTA, FQGTGA. The junction had 10 bases not matched to a gene; V was cut back by 5 bases and J by 1 base. The CDR3 is CASSEQGMNANTEAFF. The CDR3 DNA follows: TGTGCCAGCAGCGAACAGGGGATGAATGCGAACACTGAAGCTTTCTTT. The full variable domain, completed using reference TRBV7-3 and TRBJ1-1, is GAGVSQTPSNKVTEKGKYVELRCDPISGHTALYWYRQSLGQGPEFLIYFQGTGAADDSGLPNDRFFAVRPEGSVSTLKIQRTERGDSAVYLCASSEQGMNANTEAFFGQGTRLTVV.

The chain uses TRBV27 and TRBJ2-3; a weak D match, TRBD1 (5 bases). The V gene's germline CDR1 is MNHEY and CDR2 SMNVEV (reference sequence). Trimming stripped 2 bases from V and 6 bases from J, with 15 bases between. This CDR3 contains 15 residues. The CDR3 sequence is CASSLGAVTHDTQYF. The CDR3, as DNA: TGTGCCAGCAGTTTAGGGGCGGTTACCCACGATACGCAGTATTTT.

The V and J genes are TRBV5-1 and TRBJ1-4, with D unresolved. The CDR3 contains 14 residues. Per germline, CDR1 SGHRS and CDR2 YFSETQ. V was pared by 4 bases and J by 0 bases, with 7 bases between. CDR3 residues: CASSAISTNEKLFF. The CDR3 DNA is TGCGCCAGCAGCGCTATTTCAACTAATGAAAAACTGTTTTTT.

Comment on this clone: Other DNA sequences in this specimen translate into the identical CDR3. CDR3 bases: TGTGCCAGCAGCTTGCAGGGCAATCAGCCCCAGCATTTT. It translates to CASSLQGNQPQHF. The genes are TRBV7-9 and TRBJ1-5; D gene ambiguous. CDR3 size: 13 residues. Trimming took off 3 bases at V and 2 bases at J, with 5 bases between the two ends. The germline CDR1 and CDR2 sequences are SEHNR and FQNEAQ (reference sequence).

This rearrangement joins TRBV7-8 to TRBJ2-1; 8 bases match TRBD1. CDR3 length: 14 amino acids. After removal of 5 bases from V and 4 bases from J, the junction contained 4 bases not matched to a gene. Germline-derived CDR1 and CDR2 are SGHVS and FQNEAQ. The CDR3: CASSQTGVYNEQFF. CDR3 DNA: TGTGCCAGCAGCCAGACAGGGGTGTACAATGAGCAGTTCTTC.

This chain uses TRBV6-5 with TRBJ1-6; the match to TRBD1 covers 7 bases. The CDR3 spans 12 residues. From germline, CDR1 is MNHEY and CDR2 SVGAGI. Germline trimming cut 9 bases from V and 9 bases from J; bases unmatched to any gene: 5. CDR3 amino acids: CASRTGGSPLHF. The CDR3 region has the DNA TGTGCCAGTCGGACAGGTGGTTCACCCCTCCACTTT.

This clone has at least ten counts. The V and J genes are TRBV4-1 and TRBJ2-1; no firm D call. The germline V gene has CDR1 MGHRA and CDR2 YSYEKL. The CDR3 consists of 15 residues. Trimming took 1 base from V and 0 from J, leaving 7 bases between them. This CDR3 is CASSQGFGSYNEQFF. The CDR3, as DNA: TGCGCCAGCAGCCAAGGGTTCGGCTCCTACAATGAGCAGTTCTTC.

The V call is TRBV19, the J call TRBJ2-3, with 10 positions matching TRBD2. Trimming at V came to 8 bases and at J to 0 bases, leaving 14 bases not matched to a gene. Germline V gene sequence: CDR1 LNHDA, CDR2 SQIVND (reference sequence). The CDR3 loop spans 18 amino acids. The CDR3 DNA reads TGTGCCAGTCGCGACGCTAGCGGGGGATCCTTTAGCACAGATACGCAGTATTTT. It translates to CASRDASGGSFSTDTQYF.

The chain carries TRBV29-1 and TRBJ1-2; a weak D match, TRBD1 (6 bases). V was cut by 7 bases and J by 7 bases, with 16 bases left in between. CDR1 is SQVTM and CDR2 is ANQGSEA in the germline V gene. The CDR3 is made up of 12 amino acids. CDR3 bases: TGCAGCGCAAGGACAGATAACCTTGGCTACACCTTC. Its translation is CSARTDNLGYTF.

V gene TRBV7-2 combines with J gene TRBJ1-1; 8 bases are a match to TRBD1. This CDR3 is 11 amino acids long. Per the germline V gene, CDR1 is SGHTA and CDR2 is FQGNSA. V was pared by 8 bases and J by 7 bases, with 3 bases of the junction left unmatched. CDR3 coding DNA: TGTGCCAGCGACAGGGGCAGTGAAGCTTTCTTT. It encodes CASDRGSEAFF.

Only one count was recorded for this clone. The chain is built from TRBV5-4 and TRBJ2-5; TRBD1 agrees at 8 bases. Germline trimming cut 1 base from V and 5 bases from J; bases unmatched to any gene: 10. The CDR3 covers 16 residues. Germline V gives CDR1 SGHNT, CDR2 YYREEE (reference sequence). DNA of the CDR3: TGTGCCAGCAGCTTGTCCCCGAGGACAGGGCGGGAGACCCAGTACTTC. This translates into CASSLSPRTGRETQYF.

The chain is built from TRBV19 and TRBJ2-1; 8 bases map to TRBD1. This CDR3 region has 16 residues. V shed 6 bases and J 3 bases; nucleotides not matched to a gene: 10. From germline, CDR1 is LNHDA and CDR2 SQIVND (reference sequence). The CDR3 spells CASSSIGTGGYNEQFF. CDR3 bases: TGTGCCAGTAGCTCCATCGGGACAGGAGGCTACAATGAGCAGTTCTTC.

The chain uses TRBV29-1 and TRBJ2-1; D remains unclear. V lost 1 base and J 5 bases, leaving 9 bases between the germline ends. Germline V gene sequence: CDR1 SQVTM, CDR2 ANQGSEA. The CDR3 is 13 amino acids. The CDR3 DNA reads TGCAGCGTTGAAGTAAAACTAAACAATGAGCAGTTCTTC. It yields the protein CSVEVKLNNEQFF.

In the case of this clone: The same CDR3 arises from other DNA sequences in this sample as well. The chain has TRBV27 and TRBJ1-5, with no clear D. This CDR3 is 12 amino acids long. The germline V and J ends were trimmed by 3 bases and 3 bases, with 3 bases remaining between them. Germline V gives CDR1 MNHEY, CDR2 SMNVEV (reference sequence). CDR3 nucleotides: TGTGCCAGCAGTTTTCTCAATCAGCCCCAGCATTTT. It encodes CASSFLNQPQHF.

This chain links TRBV15 with TRBJ1-4; 7 bases map to TRBD1. V was pared by 5 bases and J by 7 bases, with 7 bases of the junction left unmatched. The CDR3 contains 14 residues. Germline V CDR1 and CDR2: LNHNV, YYDKDF (reference sequence). CDR3 coding DNA: TGTGCCACCAGCCGACAGGGTTCGAGTGAAAAACTGTTTTTT. Protein: CATSRQGSSEKLFF.

This clone was seen more than once but under ten times. The chain carries TRBV2 and TRBJ1-6; D remains unclear. Germline CDR1 and CDR2: SNHLY and FYNNEI. The CDR3 spans 11 residues. Trimming took off 8 bases at V and 9 bases at J, with 8 bases between the two ends. This chain's CDR3 is CASEGGSPLHF. In DNA form, the CDR3 reads TGTGCCAGCGAAGGAGGTTCACCCCTCCACTTT.